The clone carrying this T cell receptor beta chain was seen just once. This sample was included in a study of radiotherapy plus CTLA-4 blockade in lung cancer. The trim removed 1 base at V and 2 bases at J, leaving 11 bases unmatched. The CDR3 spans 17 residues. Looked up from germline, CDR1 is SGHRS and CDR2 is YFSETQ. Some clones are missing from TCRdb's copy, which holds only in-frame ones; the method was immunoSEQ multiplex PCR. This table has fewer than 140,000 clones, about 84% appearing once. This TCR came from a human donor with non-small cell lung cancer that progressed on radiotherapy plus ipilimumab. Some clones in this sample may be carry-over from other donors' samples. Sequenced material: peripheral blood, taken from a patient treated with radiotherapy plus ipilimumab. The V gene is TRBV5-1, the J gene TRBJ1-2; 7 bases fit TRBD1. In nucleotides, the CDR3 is TGCGCCAGCAGCTTGTTTCCCTCAATGACAGGGAACTATGGCTACACCTTC. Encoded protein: CASSLFPSMTGNYGYTF.